These 24 T cell receptor beta chains were sequenced from one sample in a study of blood T cell repertoires in COVID-19 (dated by TCRdb to 2019 to 2021). The library was generated by the immunoSEQ multiplex PCR assay. TCRdb took over this immuneACCESS table, retaining in-frame rearrangements with V and J assigned. Such tables are incomplete; in checked studies, under half of the missing clones stem from an unresolved V gene, and the remainder is unexplained. The table for this sample lists under 150,000 clones; 80% of them were counted only once. The ten biggest clones cover about 5% of the sample. Sequencing input: peripheral blood. Receptors originate from a woman aged 45 to 65 with acute or convalescent COVID-19.

The chain combines TRBV7-9 with TRBJ2-2; D is ambiguous. Trimming removed 5 bases at V and 4 bases at J, with 11 bases between. This CDR3 is built from 14 residues. CDR1 SEHNR and CDR2 FQNEAQ come from the germline V gene (reference sequence). The CDR3, as DNA: TGTGCCAGCAGCCCTGGAGCCCTCACCGGGGAGCTGTTTTTT. Translation gives CASSPGALTGELFF.

This rearrangement joins TRBV11-2 to TRBJ2-1; 8 bases match TRBD2. Germline V CDR1 and CDR2: SGHAT, FQNNGV. J gave up 13 bases and V 6 bases, and 8 bases lay outside the gene matches. This CDR3 comprises 12 residues. This CDR3 reads CASSETSVGQFF. The CDR3, as DNA: TGTGCCAGCAGTGAGACTAGCGTTGGCCAGTTCTTC.

This clone was observed a handful of times. V is TRBV19 and J is TRBJ2-1, with 8 bases aligning to TRBD2. The germline CDR1 and CDR2 sequences are LNHDA and SQIVND (reference sequence). CDR3 length equals 14 residues. V was clipped by 4 bases and J by 8 bases; unmatched bases: 7. The CDR3 reads CASSTRGAWDEQFF. The CDR3 coding sequence is TGTGCCAGTAGTACGCGGGGGGCTTGGGATGAGCAGTTCTTC. Complete variable domain (other parts from reference TRBV19 and TRBJ2-1): DGGITQSPKYLFRKEGQNVTLSCEQNLNHDAMYWYRQDPGQGLRLIYYSQIVNDFQKGDIAEGYSVSREKKESFPLTVTSAQKNPTAFYLCASSTRGAWDEQFFGPGTRLTVL.

The chain links TRBV30 to TRBJ2-1; 12 bases match TRBD2. Germline assignment: CDR1 GTSNPN and CDR2 SVGIG (reference sequence). The CDR3 covers 14 residues. Trimming cost V 2 bases and J 10 bases; bases outside gene matches: 6. The CDR3 is CAWSTSGGRQEQFF. In DNA, the CDR3 is TGTGCCTGGAGTACTAGCGGGGGGAGACAGGAGCAGTTCTTC.

The V call is TRBV6-6, the J call TRBJ1-6; D may be TRBD1 (6 bases). The V end lost 5 bases, the J end lost 0 bases, and 14 bases lay between the germline ends. The CDR3 has 17 residues. Per the germline V gene, CDR1 is MNHNY and CDR2 is SVGAGI (reference sequence). CDR3 loop: CASSRRGASSYNSPLHF. The DNA of the CDR3 is TGTGCCAGCAGTCGGCGGGGGGCGAGCTCCTATAATTCACCCCTCCACTTT.

V usage is TRBV28 and J usage is TRBJ2-7; a possible D gene is TRBD1 (6 bases). The V end lost 7 bases, the J end lost 4 bases, and 20 bases lay between the germline ends. This CDR3 has 15 residues. Per the germline V gene, CDR1 is MDHEN and CDR2 is SYDVKM. CDR3 DNA: TGTGCCAGCACCCCTCACGGACAGCCGCTTTACGAGCAGTACTTC. Translating gives CASTPHGQPLYEQYF.

The chain is built from TRBV9 and TRBJ2-1; TRBD2 is a possible D gene (6 bases). Germline V gene data show CDR1 as SGDLS and CDR2 as YYNGEE. V was trimmed by 4 bases and J by 5 bases, leaving 19 bases between them. This CDR3 is built from 16 residues. CDR3 in amino acids: CASSRFGGDSHNEQFF. DNA of the CDR3: TGTGCCAGCAGCCGATTTGGAGGGGACTCTCACAATGAGCAGTTCTTC. The complete variable domain, with remaining parts taken from reference TRBV9 and TRBJ2-1, reads DSGVTQTPKHLITATGQRVTLRCSPRSGDLSVYWYQQSLDQGLQFLIQYYNGEERAKGNILERFSAQQFPDLHSELNLSSLELGDSALYFCASSRFGGDSHNEQFFGPGTRLTVL.

V and J are TRBV11-2 and TRBJ1-1, with 10 bases identical to TRBD1. V was pared by 5 bases and J by 7 bases, with 16 bases of the junction left unmatched. CDR3 size: 17 residues. The germline V gene has CDR1 SGHAT and CDR2 FQNNGV. DNA for the CDR3: TGTGCCAGCAGCGGTGGGCGATTAGGGACAGGGGAGATTGAAGCTTTCTTT. This codes for CASSGGRLGTGEIEAFF.

This chain's CDR3 is CASSDTPGNTIYF. CDR3 nucleotides: TGTGCCAGCTCGGACACTCCTGGAAACACCATATATTTT. The chain joins TRBV18 to TRBJ1-3, with D possibly matching TRBD1 (5 bases). This CDR3 has 13 amino acids. Per germline, CDR1 KGHSH and CDR2 LQKENI. V was cut by 6 bases and J by 2 bases, with 8 bases left in between.

This clone has more than one count but fewer than ten. This chain links TRBV9 with TRBJ1-1; 8 nucleotides agree with TRBD1. The V and J ends lost 4 bases and 4 bases, in that order; junction bases with no gene match: 9. CDR3 size: 15 residues. Per the germline V gene, CDR1 is SGDLS and CDR2 is YYNGEE. The CDR3 reads CASSPSTGQGTEAFF. Here the CDR3 DNA reads TGTGCCAGCAGCCCGTCGACAGGACAGGGCACTGAAGCTTTCTTT. The variable domain in full, with the rest retrieved from reference TRBV9 and TRBJ1-1, is DSGVTQTPKHLITATGQRVTLRCSPRSGDLSVYWYQQSLDQGLQFLIQYYNGEERAKGNILERFSAQQFPDLHSELNLSSLELGDSALYFCASSPSTGQGTEAFFGQGTRLTVV.

The chain is built from TRBV27 and TRBJ2-2, with 7 bases matching TRBD2. The CDR3 covers 16 residues. After removal of 1 base from V and 4 bases from J, the junction contained 6 bases not matched to a gene. The germline CDR1 and CDR2 sequences are MNHEY and SMNVEV (reference sequence). The CDR3 sequence: CASSLYAGDVTGELFF. In DNA, the CDR3 is TGTGCCAGCAGTTTATACGCGGGGGATGTCACCGGGGAGCTGTTTTTT.

V is TRBV10-3 and J is TRBJ1-1, with TRBD1 matching over 9 bases. Germline V gene lookup returns CDR1 ENHRY and CDR2 SYGVKD. Trimming removed 6 bases from V and 1 base from J; junction bases left unmatched: 3. The CDR3 runs 14 residues. The CDR3 DNA is TGTGCCATCAGGCTGACAGGGGGGAACACTGAAGCTTTCTTT. Protein: CAIRLTGGNTEAFF.

This sequence joins TRBV7-2 and TRBJ2-5, with 7 bases that match TRBD2. Looked up from germline, CDR1 is SGHTA and CDR2 is FQGNSA. V was clipped by 1 base and J by 4 bases; unmatched bases: 9. The CDR3 loop spans 16 amino acids. The CDR3 sequence: CASSLVGGGMGETQYF. In DNA form, the CDR3 reads TGTGCCAGCAGCTTAGTGGGGGGGGGAATGGGAGAGACCCAGTACTTC.

This sequence joins TRBV7-2 and TRBJ2-3, with D perhaps matching TRBD2 (6 bases). With 0 bases removed from V and 6 bases from J, the gap between germline ends came to 13 bases. The CDR3 is 15 residues long. Germline CDR1 and CDR2: SGHTA and FQGNSA. Written as DNA, the CDR3 is TGTGCCAGCAGCTTAGCGGGGGGAGGAGGGGATACGCAGTATTTT. Protein: CASSLAGGGGDTQYF.

V gene TRBV6-5 combines with J gene TRBJ1-4; tentatively, D is TRBD1 (5 bases). Germline lookup yields CDR1 MNHEY and CDR2 SVGAGI. This CDR3 is 14 amino acids long. The V end lost 6 bases, the J end lost 7 bases, and 15 bases lay between the germline ends. In DNA form, the CDR3 reads TGTGCCAGCAGATACGACAGTTCTGGTGAAAAACTGTTTTTT. Its translation is CASRYDSSGEKLFF.

The chain joins TRBV2 to TRBJ2-2, with D maybe TRBD2 (5 bases). Germline loops: CDR1 SNHLY, CDR2 FYNNEI. Trimming shortened V by 8 bases and J by 1 base, and 14 bases separated the two germline ends. The CDR3 is made up of 15 amino acids. The CDR3 protein is CASAKAGRNTGELFF. For the CDR3, the DNA is TGTGCCAGCGCTAAGGCGGGTCGGAACACCGGGGAGCTGTTTTTT.

The V gene is TRBV11-2, the J gene TRBJ2-1; TRBD2 might be the D (7 bases). Looked up from germline, CDR1 is SGHAT and CDR2 is FQNNGV. V was cut by 0 bases and J by 11 bases, with 23 bases left in between. The CDR3 loop spans 17 amino acids. The CDR3 coding sequence is TGTGCCAGCAGCTTAGATACGGGCCTCCGGGGGGCCGATAAGCAGTTCTTC. Amino acid sequence: CASSLDTGLRGADKQFF.

The rearrangement joins TRBV19 to TRBJ1-1; 7 bases are shared with TRBD1. Germline V lookup: CDR1 LNHDA, CDR2 SQIVND (reference sequence). V lost 8 bases and J lost 2; bases outside the gene matches: 11. This CDR3 has 15 amino acids. CDR3 nucleotide sequence: TGTGCCAGTGGGTCACAGGGGAAGGGCAACACTGAAGCTTTCTTT. It translates to CASGSQGKGNTEAFF.

The rearrangement joins TRBV2 to TRBJ1-4; D unclear. The CDR3 has 15 residues. Looked up from germline, CDR1 is SNHLY and CDR2 is FYNNEI. Trimming cost V 4 bases and J 0 bases, with 9 bases left between them. The CDR3 spells CASSVEAATNEKLFF. The DNA of the CDR3 is TGTGCCAGCAGTGTGGAGGCAGCAACTAATGAAAAACTGTTTTTT.

V gene TRBV9 combines with J gene TRBJ2-3, with a tentative D call TRBD2 (5 bases). Trimming removed 0 bases from V and 2 bases from J, with 13 bases in between. CDR1 is SGDLS, CDR2 YYNGEE, per germline. This CDR3 spans 16 amino acids. CDR3 coding DNA: TGTGCCAGCAGCGTAGACGGGGTCGTAGCCACAGATACGCAGTATTTT. This codes for CASSVDGVVATDTQYF.

The chain couples TRBV11-3 to TRBJ2-2; D possibly corresponds to TRBD2 (6 bases). Trimming removed 4 bases from V and 2 bases from J, with 14 bases in between. Germline assignment: CDR1 SGHNT and CDR2 YENEEA. The CDR3 spans 16 residues. CDR3 residues: CASSSLPAGNTGELFF. The CDR3 nucleotides are TGTGCCAGCAGCTCCCTCCCAGCGGGCAACACCGGGGAGCTGTTTTTT.

This rearrangement joins TRBV19 to TRBJ1-1; D gene unclear. Deletions cut 3 bases from V and 1 base from J, with 9 bases between. The CDR3 has 14 amino acids. Germline CDR1 LNHDA, CDR2 SQIVND (reference sequence). CDR3 in DNA: TGTGCCAGTAGTATCGGACTTCGGAACACTGAAGCTTTCTTT. It is translated as CASSIGLRNTEAFF.

This clone was seen more than once but under ten times. The chain recombines TRBV2 with TRBJ1-1, with D possibly TRBD1 on 5 matching bases. The CDR3 totals 13 residues. Trimming left V 8 bases short and J 3 bases short, with 13 bases between. In germline, CDR1 is SNHLY, CDR2 FYNNEI. CDR3 bases: TGTGCCAGCCGGAGGGACGCTTACACTGAAGCTTTCTTT. As protein: CASRRDAYTEAFF.

V is TRBV2 and J is TRBJ1-2; D remains ambiguous. The CDR3 loop spans 15 amino acids. Germline CDR1 is SNHLY and CDR2 is FYNNEI. The ends were cut back, 6 bases at V and 4 bases at J, with 18 bases in the middle. This CDR3 reads CASSQAPWGGYGYTF. In nucleotides, the CDR3 is TGTGCCAGCAGCCAGGCTCCGTGGGGAGGCTATGGCTACACCTTC.